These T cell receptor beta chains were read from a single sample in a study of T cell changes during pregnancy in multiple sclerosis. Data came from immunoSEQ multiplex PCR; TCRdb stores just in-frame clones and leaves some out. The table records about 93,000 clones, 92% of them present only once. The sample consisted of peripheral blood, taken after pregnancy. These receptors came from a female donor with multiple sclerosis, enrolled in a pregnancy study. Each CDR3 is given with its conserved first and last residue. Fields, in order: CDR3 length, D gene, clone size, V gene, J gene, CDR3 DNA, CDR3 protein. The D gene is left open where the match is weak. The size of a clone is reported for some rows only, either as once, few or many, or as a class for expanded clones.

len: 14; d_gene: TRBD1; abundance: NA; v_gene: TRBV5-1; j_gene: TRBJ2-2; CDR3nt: TGCGCCACTACGCCGGGACAGGTGACCGGGGAGCTGTTTTTT; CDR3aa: CATTPGQVTGELFF
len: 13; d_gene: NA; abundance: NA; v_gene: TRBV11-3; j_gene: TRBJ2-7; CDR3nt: TGTGCCAGCCGCTCACAGGGCTCCTACGAGCAGTACTTC; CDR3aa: CASRSQGSYEQYF
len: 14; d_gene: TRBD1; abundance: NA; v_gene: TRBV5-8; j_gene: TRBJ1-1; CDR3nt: TGTGCCAGCAGCCGACAGGGCGGGATCACTGAAGCTTTCTTT; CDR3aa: CASSRQGGITEAFF
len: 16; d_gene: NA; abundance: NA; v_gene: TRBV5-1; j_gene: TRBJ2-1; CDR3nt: TGCGCCAGCAGCTTGGTGTCGAGCGGATGGGACAATGAGCAGTTCTTC; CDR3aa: CASSLVSSGWDNEQFF
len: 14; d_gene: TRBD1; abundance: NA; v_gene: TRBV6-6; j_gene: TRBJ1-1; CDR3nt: TGTGCCACCTATCTAGTGGGGACAGACACTGAAGCTTTCTTT; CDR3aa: CATYLVGTDTEAFF
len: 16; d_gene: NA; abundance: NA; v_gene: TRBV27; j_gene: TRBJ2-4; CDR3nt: TGTGCCAGCAGTTTAGGCCGCACATTAGCCAAAAACATTCAGTACTTC; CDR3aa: CASSLGRTLAKNIQYF
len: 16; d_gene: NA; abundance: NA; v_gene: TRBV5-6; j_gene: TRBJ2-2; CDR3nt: TGTGCCAGCAGCTTGGATTTGGGCACTAACACCGGGGAGCTGTTTTTT; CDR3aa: CASSLDLGTNTGELFF
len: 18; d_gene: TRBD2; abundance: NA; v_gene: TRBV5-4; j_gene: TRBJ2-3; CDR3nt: TGTGCCACCACTTCCGGCGGGGGGGCGATCACTAGCACAGATACGCAGTATTTT; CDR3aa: CATTSGGGAITSTDTQYF
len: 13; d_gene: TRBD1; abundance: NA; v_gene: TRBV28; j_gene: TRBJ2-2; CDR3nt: TGTGCCAGCATGGGGGACAGGGCAGGGGAGCTGTTTTTT; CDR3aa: CASMGDRAGELFF
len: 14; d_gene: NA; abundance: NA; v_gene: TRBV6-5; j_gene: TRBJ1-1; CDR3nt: TGTGCCAGCATTCGGACAGCCTTGAACACTGAAGCTTTCTTT; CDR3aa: CASIRTALNTEAFF
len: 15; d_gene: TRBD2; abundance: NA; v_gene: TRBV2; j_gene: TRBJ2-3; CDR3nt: TGTGCCAGCGGCAGCGGGAGCGGGGGCACAGATACGCAGTATTTT; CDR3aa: CASGSGSGGTDTQYF
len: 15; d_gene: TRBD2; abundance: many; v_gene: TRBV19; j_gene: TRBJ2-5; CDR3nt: TGTGCCAGTAGCGGGACTAGCGGGAGTTATGAGACCCAGTACTTC; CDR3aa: CASSGTSGSYETQYF
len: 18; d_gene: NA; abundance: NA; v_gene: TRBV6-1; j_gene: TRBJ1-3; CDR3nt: TGTGCCAGCAGTGAATTTTCCGGGTTCGGGTTTTCCGGAAACACCATATATTTT; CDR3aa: CASSEFSGFGFSGNTIYF
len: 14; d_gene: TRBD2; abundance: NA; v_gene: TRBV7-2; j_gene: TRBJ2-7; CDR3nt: TGTGCCAGCAGCCTCACGGGACTAACAGACGAGCAGTACTTC; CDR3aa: CASSLTGLTDEQYF
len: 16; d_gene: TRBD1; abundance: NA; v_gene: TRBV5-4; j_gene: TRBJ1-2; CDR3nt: TGTGCCAGCAGCTTGGCCCACAGGGGCGACAACTATGGCTACACCTTC; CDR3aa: CASSLAHRGDNYGYTF
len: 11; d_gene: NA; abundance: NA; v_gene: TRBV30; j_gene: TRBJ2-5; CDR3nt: TGTGCCTGGAGTCTACAAGAGACCCAGTACTTC; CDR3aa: CAWSLQETQYF
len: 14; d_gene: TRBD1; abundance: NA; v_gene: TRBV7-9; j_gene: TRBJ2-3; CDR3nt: TGTGCCAGCAGCCCCGGACAGGGAGCAGATACGCAGTATTTT; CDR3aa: CASSPGQGADTQYF
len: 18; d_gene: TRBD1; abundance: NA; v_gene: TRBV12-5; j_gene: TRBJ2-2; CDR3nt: TGTGCTAGTGGTTTGGCCACGACAGGGGGCATGAGTACCGGGGAGCTGTTTTTT; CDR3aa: CASGLATTGGMSTGELFF
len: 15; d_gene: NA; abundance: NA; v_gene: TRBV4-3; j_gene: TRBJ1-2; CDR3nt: TGCGCCAGCAGCCAAGAGGTCAGGGTGGTCTATGGCTACACCTTC; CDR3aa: CASSQEVRVVYGYTF
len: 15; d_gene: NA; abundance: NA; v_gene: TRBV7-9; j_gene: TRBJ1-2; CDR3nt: TGTGCCAGCAGCTTGGGGGACAAAGCTAACTATGGCTACACCTTC; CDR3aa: CASSLGDKANYGYTF
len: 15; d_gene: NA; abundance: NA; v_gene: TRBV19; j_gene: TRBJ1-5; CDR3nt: TGTGCCAGTAGCTTACAGAGTCATAGCAATCAGCCCCAGCATTTT; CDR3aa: CASSLQSHSNQPQHF
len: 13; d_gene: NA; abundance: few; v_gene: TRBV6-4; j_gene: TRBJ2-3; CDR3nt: TGTGCCAGCAGTGCAGGTAGCACAGATACGCAGTATTTT; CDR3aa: CASSAGSTDTQYF
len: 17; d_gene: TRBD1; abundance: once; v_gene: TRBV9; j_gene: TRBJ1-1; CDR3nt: TGTGCCAGCAGCGCGGGGGGACAGGGAAACGGGAACACTGAAGCTTTCTTT; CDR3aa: CASSAGGQGNGNTEAFF
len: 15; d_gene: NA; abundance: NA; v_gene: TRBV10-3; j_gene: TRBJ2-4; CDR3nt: TGTGCCACTCGGATGGGCGAACTAGCCAAAAACATTCAGTACTTC; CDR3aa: CATRMGELAKNIQYF
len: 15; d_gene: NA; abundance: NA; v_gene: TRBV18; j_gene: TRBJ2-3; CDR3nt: TGTGCCAGCTCACCACCAGCGCCTATGACAGATACGCAGTATTTT; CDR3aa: CASSPPAPMTDTQYF
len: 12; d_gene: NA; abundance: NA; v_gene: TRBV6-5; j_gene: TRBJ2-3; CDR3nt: TGTGCCAGCAGCTCCCCGTTTCGCGAGCAGTATTTT; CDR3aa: CASSSPFREQYF